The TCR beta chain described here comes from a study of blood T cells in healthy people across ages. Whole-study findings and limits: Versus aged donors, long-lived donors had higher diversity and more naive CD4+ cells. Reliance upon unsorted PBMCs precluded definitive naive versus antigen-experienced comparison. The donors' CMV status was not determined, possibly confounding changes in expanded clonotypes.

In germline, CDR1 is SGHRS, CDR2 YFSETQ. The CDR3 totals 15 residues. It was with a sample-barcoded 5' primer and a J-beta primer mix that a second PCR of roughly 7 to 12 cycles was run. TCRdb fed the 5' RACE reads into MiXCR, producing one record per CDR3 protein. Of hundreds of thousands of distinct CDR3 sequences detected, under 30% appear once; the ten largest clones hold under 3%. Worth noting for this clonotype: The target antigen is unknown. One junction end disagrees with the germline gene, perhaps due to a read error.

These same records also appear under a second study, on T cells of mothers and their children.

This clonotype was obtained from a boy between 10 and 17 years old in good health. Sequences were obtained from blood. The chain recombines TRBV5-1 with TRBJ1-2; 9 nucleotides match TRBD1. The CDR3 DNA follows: TGCGCCAGCAGCCCTACGGGGGGACAGGGCTATGGCTACGCCTTC. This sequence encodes CASSPTGGQGYGYAF.